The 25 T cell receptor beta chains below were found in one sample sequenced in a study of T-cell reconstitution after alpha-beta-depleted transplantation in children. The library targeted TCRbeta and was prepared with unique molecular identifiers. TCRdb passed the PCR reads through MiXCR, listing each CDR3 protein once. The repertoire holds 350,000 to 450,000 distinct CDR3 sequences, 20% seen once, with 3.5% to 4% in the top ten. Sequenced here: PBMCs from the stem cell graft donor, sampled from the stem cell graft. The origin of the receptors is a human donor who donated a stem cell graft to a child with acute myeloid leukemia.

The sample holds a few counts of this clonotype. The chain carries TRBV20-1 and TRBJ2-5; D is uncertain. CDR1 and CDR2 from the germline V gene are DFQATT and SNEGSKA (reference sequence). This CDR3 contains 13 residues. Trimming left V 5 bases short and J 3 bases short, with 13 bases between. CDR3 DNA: TGCAGTGCTTCTCCCCGCGCAGAAGAGACCCAGTACTTC. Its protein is CSASPRAEETQYF.

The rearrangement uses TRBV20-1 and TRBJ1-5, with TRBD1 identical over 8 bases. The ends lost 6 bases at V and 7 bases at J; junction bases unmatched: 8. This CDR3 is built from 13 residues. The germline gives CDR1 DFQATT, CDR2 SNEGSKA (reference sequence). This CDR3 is CSARQGSGQPQHF. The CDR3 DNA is TGCAGTGCGAGACAGGGGTCCGGCCAGCCCCAGCATTTT.

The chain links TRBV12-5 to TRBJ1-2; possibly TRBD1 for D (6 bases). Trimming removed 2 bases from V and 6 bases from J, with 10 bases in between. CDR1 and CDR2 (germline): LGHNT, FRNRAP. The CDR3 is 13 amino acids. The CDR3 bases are TGTGCTAGTGGTTTGACAGGGACGGATGGCTACACCTTC. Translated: CASGLTGTDGYTF. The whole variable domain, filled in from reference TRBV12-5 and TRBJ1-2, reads DARVTQTPRHKVTEMGQEVTMRCQPILGHNTVFWYRQTMMQGLELLAYFRNRAPLDDSGMPKDRFSAEMPDATLATLKIQPSEPRDSAVYFCASGLTGTDGYTFGSGTRLTVV.

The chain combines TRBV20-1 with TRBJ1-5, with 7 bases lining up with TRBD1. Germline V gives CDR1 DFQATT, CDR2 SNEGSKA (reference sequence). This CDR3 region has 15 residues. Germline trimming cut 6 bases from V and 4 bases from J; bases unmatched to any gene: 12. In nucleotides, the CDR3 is TGCAGTGCCCGTGCCGGGACAGAAATTAATCAGCCCCAGCATTTT. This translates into CSARAGTEINQPQHF.

In DNA, the CDR3 is TGTGCCAGCAGTTCCCTAGCGGGAGGAGACAATGAGCAGTTCTTC. Encoded protein: CASSSLAGGDNEQFF. The rearrangement uses TRBV6-2 or TRBV6-3 and TRBJ2-1; 11 nucleotides agree with TRBD2. The CDR3 contains 15 residues. Per the germline V gene, CDR1 is MNHEY and CDR2 is SVGEGT. V was pared by 4 bases and J by 5 bases, with 4 bases of the junction left unmatched.

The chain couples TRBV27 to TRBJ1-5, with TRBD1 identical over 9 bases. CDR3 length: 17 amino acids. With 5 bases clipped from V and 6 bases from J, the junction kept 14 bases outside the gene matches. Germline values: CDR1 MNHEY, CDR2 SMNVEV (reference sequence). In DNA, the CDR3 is TGTGCCAGCAGTCCCCGGGGACAGGGTTGGGAAGCTCAGCCCCAGCATTTT. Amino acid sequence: CASSPRGQGWEAQPQHF.

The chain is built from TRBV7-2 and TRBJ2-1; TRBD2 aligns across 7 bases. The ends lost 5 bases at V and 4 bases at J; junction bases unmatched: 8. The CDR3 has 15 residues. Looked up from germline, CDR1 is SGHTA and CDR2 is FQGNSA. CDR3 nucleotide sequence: TGTGCCAGCAGCCCACGAACTAGCGAGTACAATGAGCAGTTCTTC. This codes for CASSPRTSEYNEQFF.

Here the CDR3 DNA reads TGCAGTGCTAAAAGGGGATCGGGGAACACTGAAGCTTTCTTT. It yields the protein CSAKRGSGNTEAFF. The chain is built from TRBV20-1 and TRBJ1-1; a weak D match, TRBD1 (5 bases). CDR1 and CDR2 from the germline V gene are DFQATT and SNEGSKA (reference sequence). Trimming pared 4 bases from V and 1 base from J, leaving 13 bases between. The CDR3 consists of 14 residues.

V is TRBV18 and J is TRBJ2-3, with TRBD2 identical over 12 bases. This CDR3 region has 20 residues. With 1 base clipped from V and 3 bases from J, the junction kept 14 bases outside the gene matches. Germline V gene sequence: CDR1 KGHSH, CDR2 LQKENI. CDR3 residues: CASSPQVTSGSVWITDTQYF. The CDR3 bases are TGTGCCAGCTCACCACAGGTGACTAGCGGGAGCGTGTGGATTACAGATACGCAGTATTTT.

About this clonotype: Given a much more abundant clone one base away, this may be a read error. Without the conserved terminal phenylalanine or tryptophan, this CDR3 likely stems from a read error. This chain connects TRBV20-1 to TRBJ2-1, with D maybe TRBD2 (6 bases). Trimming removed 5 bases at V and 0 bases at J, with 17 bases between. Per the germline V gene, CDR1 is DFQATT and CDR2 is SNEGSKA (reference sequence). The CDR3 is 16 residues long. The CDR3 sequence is CSAWDLNGGSYNEQFY. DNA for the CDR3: TGCAGTGCTTGGGACTTGAACGGAGGCTCCTACAATGAGCAGTTCTAC.

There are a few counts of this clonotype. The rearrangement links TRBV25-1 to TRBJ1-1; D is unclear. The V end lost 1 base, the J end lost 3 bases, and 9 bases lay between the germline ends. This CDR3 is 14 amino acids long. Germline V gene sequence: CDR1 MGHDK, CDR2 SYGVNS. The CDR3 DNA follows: TGTGCCAGCAGTGAATCGGCCGGTTACACTGAAGCTTTCTTT. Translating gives CASSESAGYTEAFF.

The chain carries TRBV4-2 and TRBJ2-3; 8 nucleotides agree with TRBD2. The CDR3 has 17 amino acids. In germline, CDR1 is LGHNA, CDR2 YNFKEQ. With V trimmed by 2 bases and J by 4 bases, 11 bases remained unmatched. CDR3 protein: CASSQPPVSGIADTQYF. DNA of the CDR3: TGTGCCAGCAGCCAACCCCCTGTTAGCGGGATCGCAGATACGCAGTATTTT.

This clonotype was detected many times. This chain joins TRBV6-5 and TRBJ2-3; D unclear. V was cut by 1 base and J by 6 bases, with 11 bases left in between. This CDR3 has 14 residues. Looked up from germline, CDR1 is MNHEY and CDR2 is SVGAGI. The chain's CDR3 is CASSYFPGSDTQYF. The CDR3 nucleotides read TGTGCCAGCAGTTACTTTCCCGGATCGGATACGCAGTATTTT.

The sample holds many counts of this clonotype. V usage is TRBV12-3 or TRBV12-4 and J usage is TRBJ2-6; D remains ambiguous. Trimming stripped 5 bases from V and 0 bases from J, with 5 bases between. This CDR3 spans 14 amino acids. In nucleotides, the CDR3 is TGTGCCAGCAGTGCCCGCTCTGGGGCCAACGTCCTGACTTTC. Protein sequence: CASSARSGANVLTF.

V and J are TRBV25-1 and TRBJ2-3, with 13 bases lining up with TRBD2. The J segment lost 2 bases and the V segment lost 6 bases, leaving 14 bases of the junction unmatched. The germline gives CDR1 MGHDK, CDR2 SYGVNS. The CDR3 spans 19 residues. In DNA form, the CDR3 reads TGTGCCAGCAGCCCCTCCGCCGGGACTAGCGGGATTCCCACAGATACGCAGTATTTT. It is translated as CASSPSAGTSGIPTDTQYF.

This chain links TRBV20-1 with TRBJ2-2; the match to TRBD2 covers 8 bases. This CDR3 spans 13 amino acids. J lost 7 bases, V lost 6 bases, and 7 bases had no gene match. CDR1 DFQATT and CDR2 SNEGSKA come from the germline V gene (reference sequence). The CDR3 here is CSAPQRENGELFF. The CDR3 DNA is TGCAGTGCCCCACAGCGGGAGAACGGGGAGCTGTTTTTT.

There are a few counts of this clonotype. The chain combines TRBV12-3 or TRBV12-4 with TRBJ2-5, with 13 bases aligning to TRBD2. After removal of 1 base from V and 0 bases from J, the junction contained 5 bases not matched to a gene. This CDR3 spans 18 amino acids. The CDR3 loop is CASSLGTSGSRNQETQYF. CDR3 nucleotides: TGTGCCAGCAGTTTAGGGACTAGCGGGAGTCGGAACCAAGAGACCCAGTACTTC.

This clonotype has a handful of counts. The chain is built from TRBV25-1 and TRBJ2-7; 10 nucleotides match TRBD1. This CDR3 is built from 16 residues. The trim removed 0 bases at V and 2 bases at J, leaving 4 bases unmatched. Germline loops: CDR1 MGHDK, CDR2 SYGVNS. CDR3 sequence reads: CASSEYSGTGAYEQYF. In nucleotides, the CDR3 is TGTGCCAGCAGTGAATACAGCGGGACAGGGGCCTACGAGCAGTACTTC.

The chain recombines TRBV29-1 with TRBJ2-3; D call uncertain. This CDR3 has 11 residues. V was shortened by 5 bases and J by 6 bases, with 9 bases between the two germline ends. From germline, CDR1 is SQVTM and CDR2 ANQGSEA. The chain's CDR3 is CSVTAHDTQYF. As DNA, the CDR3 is TGCAGCGTTACGGCGCACGATACGCAGTATTTT.

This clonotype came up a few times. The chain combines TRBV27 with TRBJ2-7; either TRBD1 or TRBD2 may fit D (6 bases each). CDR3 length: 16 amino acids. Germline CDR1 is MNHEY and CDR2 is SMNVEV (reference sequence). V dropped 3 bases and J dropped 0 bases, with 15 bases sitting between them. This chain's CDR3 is CASSFSGAGLSYEQYF. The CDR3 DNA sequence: TGTGCCAGCAGTTTTTCGGGGGCAGGTCTCTCCTACGAGCAGTACTTC.

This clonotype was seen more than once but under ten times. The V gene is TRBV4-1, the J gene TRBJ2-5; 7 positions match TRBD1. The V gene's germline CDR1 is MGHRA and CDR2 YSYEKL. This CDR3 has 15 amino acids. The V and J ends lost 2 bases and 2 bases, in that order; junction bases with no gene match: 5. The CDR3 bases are TGCGCCAGCAGCCAATCTGACAGGGAGCAAGAGACCCAGTACTTC. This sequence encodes CASSQSDREQETQYF.

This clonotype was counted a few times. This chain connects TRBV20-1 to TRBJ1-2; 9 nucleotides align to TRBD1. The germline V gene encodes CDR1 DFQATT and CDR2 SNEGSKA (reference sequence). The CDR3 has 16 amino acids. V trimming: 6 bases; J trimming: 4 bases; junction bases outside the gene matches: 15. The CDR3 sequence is CSATVGQGRSSYGYTF. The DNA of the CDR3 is TGCAGTGCGACCGTGGGACAGGGCCGTTCCAGCTATGGCTACACCTTC.

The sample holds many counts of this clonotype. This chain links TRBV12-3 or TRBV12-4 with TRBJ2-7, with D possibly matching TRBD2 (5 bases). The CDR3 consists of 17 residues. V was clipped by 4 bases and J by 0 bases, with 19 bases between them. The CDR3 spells CASSYAGLADASYEQYF. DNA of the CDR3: TGTGCCAGCAGTTACGCCGGGCTAGCTGACGCCTCCTACGAGCAGTACTTC.

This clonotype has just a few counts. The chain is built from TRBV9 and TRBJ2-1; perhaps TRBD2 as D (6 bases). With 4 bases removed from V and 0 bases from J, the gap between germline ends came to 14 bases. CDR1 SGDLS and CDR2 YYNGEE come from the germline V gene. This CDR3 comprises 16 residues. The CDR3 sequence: CASSSQAGYSYNEQFF. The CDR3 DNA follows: TGTGCCAGCAGCTCCCAAGCGGGCTACTCCTACAATGAGCAGTTCTTC.

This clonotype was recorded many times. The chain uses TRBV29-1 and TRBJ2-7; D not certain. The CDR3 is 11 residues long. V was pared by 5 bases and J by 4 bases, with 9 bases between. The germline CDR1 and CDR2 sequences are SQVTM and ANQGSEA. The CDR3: CSVRLQYEQYF. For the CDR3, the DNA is TGCAGCGTTCGTCTGCAGTACGAGCAGTACTTC.